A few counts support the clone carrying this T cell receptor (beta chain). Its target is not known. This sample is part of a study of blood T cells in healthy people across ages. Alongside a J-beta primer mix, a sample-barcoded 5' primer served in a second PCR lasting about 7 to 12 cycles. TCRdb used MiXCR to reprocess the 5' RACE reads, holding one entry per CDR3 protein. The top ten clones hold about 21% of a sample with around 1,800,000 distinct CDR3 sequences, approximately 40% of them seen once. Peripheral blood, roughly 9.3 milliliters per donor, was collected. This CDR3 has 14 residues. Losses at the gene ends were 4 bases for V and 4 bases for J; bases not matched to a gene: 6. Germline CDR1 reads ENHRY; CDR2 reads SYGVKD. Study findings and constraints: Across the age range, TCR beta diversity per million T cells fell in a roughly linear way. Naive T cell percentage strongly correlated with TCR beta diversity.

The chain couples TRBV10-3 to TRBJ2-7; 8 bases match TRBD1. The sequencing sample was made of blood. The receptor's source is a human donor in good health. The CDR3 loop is CAISGPQGAYEQYF. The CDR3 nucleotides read TGTGCCATCAGTGGTCCGCAGGGGGCTTACGAGCAGTACTTC.